The 3 T cell receptor beta chains in this list originate from one sample, sequenced in a study of cytomegalovirus exposure and HLA in healthy donors. Using immunoSEQ multiplex PCR, the repertoire was profiled, and TCRdb retains in-frame clones only, with some absent. The sample lists 150,000 to 200,000 clones; 86% were seen once. The sequenced sample was PBMCs. Receptors were obtained from a man aged 25 to 40 in good health and CMV-seropositive.

The V call is TRBV6-5, the J call TRBJ1-1; the D gene is possibly TRBD1 (5 bases). There are 13 residues in the CDR3. CDR1 is MNHEY and CDR2 is SVGAGI in the germline V gene. V was clipped by 0 bases and J by 7 bases, with 9 bases between them. CDR3 residues: CASSYSSGGEAFF. CDR3 DNA sequence: TGTGCCAGCAGTTACTCGAGTGGGGGTGAAGCTTTCTTT.

The chain has TRBV4-2 and TRBJ2-7; 7 positions match TRBD1. This CDR3 contains 12 residues. V gave up 4 bases and J gave up 4 bases; unmatched junction bases: 1. CDR1 is LGHNA, CDR2 YNFKEQ, per germline. DNA for the CDR3: TGTGCCAGCAGCCCGGACAGGTACGAGCAGTACTTC. It codes for CASSPDRYEQYF.

The chain couples TRBV9 to TRBJ1-3; D call uncertain. The V end lost 5 bases, the J end lost 2 bases, and 8 bases lay between the germline ends. The CDR3 runs to 13 residues. Germline-derived CDR1 and CDR2 are SGDLS and YYNGEE. The CDR3 DNA follows: TGTGCCAGCAGAGAAAACACTGGAAACACCATATATTTT. The encoded protein is CASRENTGNTIYF.